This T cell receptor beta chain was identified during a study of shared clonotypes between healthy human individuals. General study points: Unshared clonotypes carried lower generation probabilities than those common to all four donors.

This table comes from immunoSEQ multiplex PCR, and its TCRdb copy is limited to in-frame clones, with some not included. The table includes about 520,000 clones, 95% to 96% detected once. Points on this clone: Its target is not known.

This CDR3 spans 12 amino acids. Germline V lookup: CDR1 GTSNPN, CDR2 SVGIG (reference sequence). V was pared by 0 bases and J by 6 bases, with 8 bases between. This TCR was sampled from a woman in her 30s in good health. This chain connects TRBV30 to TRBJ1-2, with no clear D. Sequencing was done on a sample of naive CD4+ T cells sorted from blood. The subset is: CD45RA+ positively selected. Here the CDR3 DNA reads TGTGCCTGGAGTGTATTTCCAGATGGCTACACCTTC. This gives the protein CAWSVFPDGYTF.